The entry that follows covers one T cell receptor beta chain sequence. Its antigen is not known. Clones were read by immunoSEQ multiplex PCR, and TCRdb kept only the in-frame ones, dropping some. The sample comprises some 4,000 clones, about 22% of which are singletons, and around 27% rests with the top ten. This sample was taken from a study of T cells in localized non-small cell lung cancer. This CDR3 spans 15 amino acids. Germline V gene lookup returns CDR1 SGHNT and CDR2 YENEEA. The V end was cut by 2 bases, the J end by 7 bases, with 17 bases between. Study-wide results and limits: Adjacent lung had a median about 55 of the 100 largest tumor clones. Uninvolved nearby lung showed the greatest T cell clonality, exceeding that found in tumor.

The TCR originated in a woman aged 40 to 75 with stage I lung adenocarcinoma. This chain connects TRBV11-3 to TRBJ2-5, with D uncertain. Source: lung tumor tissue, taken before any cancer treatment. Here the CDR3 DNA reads TGTGCCAGCAGCTTAAACGTGGATCGTGGTGGGACCCAGTACTTC. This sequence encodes CASSLNVDRGGTQYF.